The source of this T cell receptor (beta chain) is a study of T cell repertoires in cytomegalovirus infection. Study overall: Well-studied HLA-B-restricted epitopes and recently identified HLA-C-restricted epitopes of CMV were both used in the study. Both a matching HLA type and CMV infection were indicated by public TCR beta signatures.

Study conclusions and caveats: People with CMV and the relevant HLA were identified by cumulative public TCR beta family frequency.

This clonotype was counted only a few times. Its antigen remains unidentified. The CDR3 runs 11 residues. The germline gives CDR1 MNHGY, CDR2 SAAAGT. Trimming took off 10 bases at V and 1 base at J, with 7 bases between the two ends. TCRdb itself ran the reads through MiXCR, one entry per CDR3 protein. The table has about 830,000 distinct CDR3 sequences, less than 35% seen once. This TCR was recovered from a human donor in good health (CMV status not recorded). Some clones in this sample may be carry-over from other donors' samples. The rearrangement uses TRBV6-8 and TRBJ2-5; D gene ambiguous. The input for sequencing was cultured CD8+ T cells from PBMCs, taken from culture after CMV antigen stimulation. The CDR3 bases are TGTGCCACCCTACTCCAAGAGACCCAGTACTTC. It codes for CATLLQETQYF.